This is a list of T cell receptor beta chains from one sample in a study of circulating CD8 cells and anti-PD-1 response in melanoma. TCRdb used MiXCR to reprocess the reads, holding one entry per CDR3 protein. Among 400 to 550 distinct CDR3 sequences listed, more than 7.5% were seen once. The input for sequencing was CD8+ T cells from PBMCs, taken at baseline or after one month of anti-PD-1 therapy (not recorded which). Source of these receptors: a human donor with melanoma. Each CDR3 is given with its conserved first and last residue. D genes are given only for firm matches. Size is stated as once, few, many, or a class for an expanded clone.

clone_size: large; d_call: NA; v_call: TRBV7-8; j_call: TRBJ2-1; cdr3_aa: CASSPTTEFSYNEQFF; cdr3_nt: TGTGCCAGCAGCCCGACGACTGAGTTCTCCTACAATGAGCAGTTCTTC
clone_size: large; d_call: NA; v_call: TRBV7-3; j_call: TRBJ1-1; cdr3_aa: CASSPEERIEAFF; cdr3_nt: TGTGCCAGCAGCCCTGAGGAGAGAATTGAAGCTTTCTTT
clone_size: medium-sized; d_call: NA; v_call: TRBV19; j_call: TRBJ2-7; cdr3_aa: CASSINSAYEQYF; cdr3_nt: TGTGCCAGTAGTATAAACAGCGCCTACGAGCAGTACTTC
clone_size: few; d_call: TRBD1; v_call: TRBV19; j_call: TRBJ2-7; cdr3_aa: CASSKPGQGAYERYF; cdr3_nt: TGTGCCAGTAGTAAACCGGGGCAGGGGGCCTACGAGCGGTACTTC
clone_size: few; d_call: NA; v_call: TRBV7-8; j_call: TRBJ2-7; cdr3_aa: CASSGRGGVHEQYF; cdr3_nt: TGTGCCAGCAGCGGGCGTGGAGGGGTTCACGAGCAGTACTTC
clone_size: medium-sized; d_call: TRBD1; v_call: TRBV20-1; j_call: TRBJ1-5; cdr3_aa: CSASGTGVGQPQHF; cdr3_nt: TGCAGTGCGAGCGGGACAGGGGTAGGACAGCCCCAGCATTTT
clone_size: medium-sized; d_call: NA; v_call: TRBV29-1; j_call: TRBJ1-2; cdr3_aa: CSVEAQIYGYTF; cdr3_nt: TGCAGCGTTGAGGCGCAAATTTATGGCTACACCTTC
clone_size: large; d_call: NA; v_call: TRBV2; j_call: TRBJ1-6; cdr3_aa: CASTPSPLHF; cdr3_nt: TGTGCCAGCACGCCTTCACCCCTCCACTTT
clone_size: large; d_call: NA; v_call: TRBV7-8; j_call: TRBJ1-2; cdr3_aa: CASSLGGFNYGYTF; cdr3_nt: TGTGCCAGCAGCTTAGGAGGATTTAACTATGGCTACACCTTC
clone_size: large; d_call: TRBD1; v_call: TRBV20-1; j_call: TRBJ2-7; cdr3_aa: CSAIDRGPGSNEQYF; cdr3_nt: TGCAGTGCCATAGACAGGGGCCCTGGTTCGAACGAGCAGTACTTC
clone_size: medium-sized; d_call: NA; v_call: TRBV4-3; j_call: TRBJ2-7; cdr3_aa: CASSHRTDSHEQYF; cdr3_nt: TGCGCCAGCAGCCACCGGACTGACTCCCACGAGCAGTACTTC
clone_size: large; d_call: TRBD2; v_call: TRBV9; j_call: TRBJ2-1; cdr3_aa: CASSVGGGNEQFF; cdr3_nt: TGTGCCAGCAGCGTAGGGGGAGGGAATGAGCAGTTCTTC
clone_size: large; d_call: TRBD2; v_call: TRBV28; j_call: TRBJ2-2; cdr3_aa: CASITDRGRDTGELFF; cdr3_nt: TGTGCCAGCATCACCGATCGGGGGAGGGACACCGGGGAGCTGTTTTTT
clone_size: large; d_call: NA; v_call: TRBV2; j_call: TRBJ1-5; cdr3_aa: CASSVTSREYNQPQHF; cdr3_nt: TGTGCCAGCAGTGTTACGTCCAGGGAATACAATCAGCCCCAGCATTTT
clone_size: large; d_call: NA; v_call: TRBV5-4; j_call: TRBJ2-1; cdr3_aa: CASSLTFPGLGVDNEQFF; cdr3_nt: TGTGCCAGCAGCTTGACCTTCCCTGGTCTGGGTGTTGACAATGAGCAGTTCTTC
clone_size: medium-sized; d_call: NA; v_call: TRBV20-1; j_call: TRBJ2-7; cdr3_aa: CSATDYYEQYF; cdr3_nt: TGCAGTGCCACAGACTACTACGAGCAGTACTTC